This paragraph reports one T cell receptor (beta chain). Its target is not known. These data are taken from a study of chemoradiotherapy in HPV16-positive cancers. Notes on the study in general: Only two HPV16-positive patients supplied the functional HPV-specificity definition.

The CDR3 is 17 amino acids. V shed 3 bases, J shed 2 bases, and the junction held 9 bases outside the gene matches. The germline V gene has CDR1 LGHNA and CDR2 YNFKEQ. Sequencing used immunoSEQ multiplex PCR; TCRdb keeps in-frame clones, though not all of them. Here the sample spans around 11,000 clones, approximately 90% being singletons. Sequencing was performed on blood, taken from a patient who underwent chemoradiotherapy. This clonotype was obtained from a human donor with HPV-associated anogenital cancer. The rearrangement links TRBV4-2 to TRBJ1-5; TRBD1 agrees at 8 bases. Here the CDR3 reads CASSQEPTGVGNQPQHF. For the CDR3, the DNA is TGTGCCAGCAGCCAGGAACCGACAGGGGTGGGCAATCAGCCCCAGCATTTT.